This TCR beta chain is drawn from a study of T cell repertoires in cytomegalovirus infection. With respect to this clonotype: Its antigen remains unknown.

TCRdb fed the reads into MiXCR, producing one record per CDR3 protein. The sample lists some 500,000 distinct CDR3 sequences, about 40% occurring once. V gave up 6 bases and J gave up 2 bases, with 16 bases separating them. Germline loops: CDR1 MNHEY, CDR2 SVGAGI. This CDR3 has 15 amino acids. Study-wide points: Based on cumulative public TCR beta family frequency, carriers of CMV plus the relevant HLA were identified. The study found HLA-C-restricted CMV-specific TCR beta clonotypes dominating the ex vivo response.

The clonotype was recovered from a human donor in good health (CMV status not recorded). Some clones in this sample may be carry-over from other donors' samples. This chain links TRBV6-5 with TRBJ2-5, with D possibly matching TRBD2 (6 bases). The material was cultured PBMCs, obtained from culture after CMV antigen stimulation. The CDR3 loop is CASRPGLFRQETQYF. Here the CDR3 DNA reads TGTGCCAGCAGGCCGGGACTCTTCCGTCAAGAGACCCAGTACTTC.